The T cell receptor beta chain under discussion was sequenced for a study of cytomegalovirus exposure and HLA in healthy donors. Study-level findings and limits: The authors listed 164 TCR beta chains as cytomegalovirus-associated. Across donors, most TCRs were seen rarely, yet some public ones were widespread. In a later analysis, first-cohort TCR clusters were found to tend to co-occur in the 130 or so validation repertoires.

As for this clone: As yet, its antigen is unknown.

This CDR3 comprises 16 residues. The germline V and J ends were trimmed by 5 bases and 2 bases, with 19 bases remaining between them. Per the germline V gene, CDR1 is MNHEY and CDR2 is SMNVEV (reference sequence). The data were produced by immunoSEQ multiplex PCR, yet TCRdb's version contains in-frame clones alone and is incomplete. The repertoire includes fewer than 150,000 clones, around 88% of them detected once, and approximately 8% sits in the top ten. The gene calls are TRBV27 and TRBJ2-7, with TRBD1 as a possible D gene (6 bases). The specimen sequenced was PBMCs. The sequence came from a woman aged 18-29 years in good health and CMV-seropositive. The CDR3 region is CASSQERGHRPYEQYF. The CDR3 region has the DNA TGTGCCAGCAGTCAGGAAAGGGGACACCGCCCCTACGAGCAGTACTTC.